The 12 T cell receptor beta chains in this list originate from one sample, sequenced in a study of T cell responses to AZD1222 COVID-19 vaccine (TCRdb year 2021). Receptors were amplified or captured by the immunoSEQ multiplex PCR assay. As stored in TCRdb, this immuneACCESS dataset retains in-frame rearrangements with V and J assigned. A fraction of the clones does not appear; measured against another copy, unresolved V genes explain less than half of the discrepancy, and the remainder lacks a known reason. This sample has 80,000 or so clones in its table, and about 90% of those were observed once. 1.5% of the sample lies in the top ten. Interpreted using the paper, the time point label stands for: baseline before first vaccination. The sequencing here drew on peripheral blood, taken on day 0 of AZD1222 vaccination. The receptor source for this set is an adult in good health.

V and J are TRBV10-1 and TRBJ1-6; D is unclear. Germline values: CDR1 WNHNN, CDR2 SYGVQD (reference sequence). The V end was cut by 3 bases, the J end by 7 bases, with 10 bases between. The CDR3 covers 14 residues. The CDR3 protein is CASSEGGFNSPLHF. DNA of the CDR3: TGCGCCAGCAGTGAAGGAGGGTTCAATTCACCCCTCCACTTT.

V and J are TRBV10-3 and TRBJ2-7, with D possibly called TRBD1 or TRBD2 (5 bases each). Looked up from germline, CDR1 is ENHRY and CDR2 is SYGVKD. There are 16 residues in the CDR3. Trimming removed 6 bases at V and 6 bases at J, with 24 bases between. CDR3 protein: CAIRMEGTLLSGEQYF. In DNA form, the CDR3 reads TGTGCCATCAGGATGGAAGGGACCCTCCTTTCTGGCGAGCAGTACTTC.

The genes are TRBV5-6 and TRBJ1-2, with D possibly matching TRBD1 (5 bases). CDR1 SGHDT and CDR2 YYEEEE come from the germline V gene. The CDR3 loop spans 14 amino acids. V was clipped by 4 bases and J by 3 bases, with 13 bases between them. CDR3 nucleotides: TGTGCCAGCAGCATTGGGGCCGGGTACTATGGCTACACCTTC. Protein product: CASSIGAGYYGYTF.

The chain joins TRBV4-3 to TRBJ2-3; the D gene is possibly TRBD2 (5 bases). CDR1 is LGHNA and CDR2 is YSLEER in the germline V gene. The V end lost 1 base, the J end lost 0 bases, and 11 bases lay between the germline ends. The CDR3 is 16 residues long. The CDR3: CASSQGIAFSTDTQYF. In DNA, the CDR3 is TGCGCCAGCAGCCAAGGGATAGCGTTTAGCACAGATACGCAGTATTTT.

The chain links TRBV9 to TRBJ1-3; D is unresolved. The CDR3 is 15 amino acids. The germline V gene has CDR1 SGDLS and CDR2 YYNGEE. The V and J ends lost 0 bases and 3 bases respectively, with 10 bases between them. Here the CDR3 DNA reads TGTGCCAGCAGCGTAGCTGGAGAGGTTGGAAACACCATATATTTT. Translating it yields CASSVAGEVGNTIYF.

The DNA of the CDR3 is TGTGCCAGCAGCTTACTAGTGAACACCGGGGAGCTGTTTTTT. Protein product: CASSLLVNTGELFF. The gene calls are TRBV7-3 and TRBJ2-2; D remains unclear. CDR1 is SGHTA, CDR2 FQGTGA, per germline. V lost 2 bases to trimming and J lost 1 base, with 5 bases between them. This CDR3 spans 14 amino acids.

The chain has TRBV7-3 and TRBJ1-1; TRBD1 might be the D (5 bases). Trimming removed 2 bases from V and 1 base from J, with 8 bases in between. Germline CDR1 and CDR2: SGHTA and FQGTGA. The CDR3 has 14 amino acids. The CDR3 region is CASSLQGGNTEAFF. In DNA, the CDR3 is TGTGCCAGCAGCTTACAGGGCGGGAACACTGAAGCTTTCTTT.

This rearrangement joins TRBV29-1 to TRBJ2-7; 9 nucleotides align to TRBD2. Germline V lookup: CDR1 SQVTM, CDR2 ANQGSEA. This CDR3 comprises 14 residues. Losses at the gene ends were 4 bases for V and 0 bases for J; bases not matched to a gene: 4. Here the CDR3 DNA reads TGCAGCGTTGCAGGTAGCGGGAGCTCCTACGAGCAGTACTTC. Translation gives CSVAGSGSSYEQYF.

This clone was seen once. The rearrangement uses TRBV5-4 and TRBJ1-3; D is unresolved. The CDR3 runs to 15 residues. V was trimmed by 0 bases and J by 4 bases, leaving 11 bases between them. Germline V lookup: CDR1 SGHNT, CDR2 YYREEE (reference sequence). The CDR3 loop reads CASSLAGPPGNTIYF. The CDR3 region has the DNA TGTGCCAGCAGCTTGGCCGGGCCCCCCGGAAACACCATATATTTT. The complete variable domain, with remaining parts taken from reference TRBV5-4 and TRBJ1-3, reads ETGVTQSPTHLIKTRGQQVTLRCSSQSGHNTVSWYQQALGQGPQFIFQYYREEENGRGNFPPRFSGLQFPNYSSELNVNALELDDSALYLCASSLAGPPGNTIYFGEGSWLTVV.

The V gene is TRBV7-9, the J gene TRBJ2-1, with D unclear. V lost 3 bases, J lost 4 bases, and 10 bases lay in between. Germline loops: CDR1 SEHNR, CDR2 FQNEAQ (reference sequence). CDR3 size: 14 residues. CDR3 loop: CASSFKDLYNEQFF. Written as DNA, the CDR3 is TGTGCCAGCAGCTTTAAGGACCTTTACAATGAGCAGTTCTTC.

V and J are TRBV10-3 and TRBJ2-5; no definite D call. V shed 0 bases and J shed 2 bases, with 7 bases lying between them. The CDR3 length is 14 residues. Germline assignment: CDR1 ENHRY and CDR2 SYGVKD. CDR3 coding DNA: TGTGCCATCAGTGAGTCACCCGGACAAGAGACCCAGTACTTC. Its translation: CAISESPGQETQYF.

This chain's CDR3 is CASSLGRAPGTTEAFF. CDR3 coding DNA: TGCGCCAGCAGCTTGGGACGTGCCCCCGGCACCACTGAAGCTTTCTTT. V gene TRBV5-1 combines with J gene TRBJ1-1; D not resolved. Germline V CDR1 and CDR2: SGHRS, YFSETQ. The V end was cut by 0 bases, the J end by 4 bases, with 16 bases between. The CDR3 consists of 16 residues.